A selection of T cell receptor beta chains follows, all from one sample in a study of blood T cell repertoires in COVID-19. Libraries were prepared by immunoSEQ multiplex PCR; TCRdb keeps only in-frame clonotypes and omits some of them. The sample lists under 300,000 clones, 70% to 90% occurring once. The specimen was PBMCs or T cells enriched from blood (not recorded which). These TCRs come from a woman between 35 and 50 years old with acute COVID-19. Both conserved end residues are part of each CDR3. Each record gives: CDR3 protein, CDR3 DNA, D gene, J gene, V gene, clone size. The D gene is left open where the match is weak. Size is omitted from some rows. Given values are once, few, many or a class for expanded clones.

CDR3: CASGLYAGGAGNTEAFF
DNA: TGTGCTAGTGGTTTGTATGCTGGGGGCGCAGGAAACACTGAAGCTTTCTTT
D: .
J: TRBJ1-1
V: TRBV12-5
size: .

CDR3: CASSPGTGGRGIEAFF
DNA: TGTGCCAGCAGTCCCGGGACAGGGGGCCGAGGTATTGAAGCTTTCTTT
D: TRBD1
J: TRBJ1-1
V: TRBV3-1/TRBV3-2
size: .

CDR3: CASSKPAGTGYNEQFF
DNA: TGTGCCAGCAGCAAGCCGGCAGGGACTGGGTACAATGAGCAGTTCTTC
D: .
J: TRBJ2-1
V: TRBV7-9
size: many

CDR3: CAINEKGPASPLHF
DNA: TGTGCCATCAATGAAAAGGGGCCCGCTTCACCCCTCCACTTT
D: .
J: TRBJ1-6
V: TRBV10-3
size: .

CDR3: CASSVGDRGNYGYTF
DNA: TGTGCCAGCAGCGTCGGGGACAGGGGAAACTATGGCTACACCTTC
D: TRBD1
J: TRBJ1-2
V: TRBV9
size: few

CDR3: CASSFSGAGQFF
DNA: TGTGCCAGCAGCTTCTCGGGAGCTGGGCAGTTCTTC
D: .
J: TRBJ2-1
V: TRBV11-3
size: .

CDR3: CASSLPGQGRAEAFF
DNA: TGCGCCAGCAGCTTGCCGGGACAGGGACGCGCTGAAGCTTTCTTT
D: TRBD1
J: TRBJ1-1
V: TRBV5-1
size: .

CDR3: CASSIVTGVGNQPQHF
DNA: TGTGCCAGTAGTATAGTGACAGGGGTCGGCAATCAGCCCCAGCATTTT
D: TRBD1
J: TRBJ1-5
V: TRBV19
size: .

CDR3: CAWRDGQRNTEAFF
DNA: TGTGCCTGGAGGGACGGACAGCGGAACACTGAAGCTTTCTTT
D: .
J: TRBJ1-1
V: TRBV30
size: once

CDR3: CSVPGGPVDIQYF
DNA: TGCAGCGTGCCGGGGGGGCCGGTGGACATTCAGTACTTC
D: TRBD2
J: TRBJ2-4
V: TRBV29-1
size: .

CDR3: CASSVLDRAVSSPLHF
DNA: TGTGCCAGCAGCGTCCTAGACAGGGCGGTCAGTTCACCCCTCCACTTT
D: TRBD1
J: TRBJ1-6
V: TRBV9
size: .

CDR3: CASSFLASGNTIYF
DNA: TGTGCCAGCAGCTTCCTAGCGTCTGGAAACACCATATATTTT
D: .
J: TRBJ1-3
V: TRBV5-4
size: .

CDR3: CASRGLAGGHNTQYF
DNA: TGCGCCAGCAGGGGACTAGCGGGGGGGCACAATACGCAGTATTTT
D: TRBD2
J: TRBJ2-3
V: TRBV10-2
size: few

CDR3: CATSDFRTSGNEQFF
DNA: TGTGCCACCAGTGATTTTCGGACTAGCGGGAATGAGCAGTTCTTC
D: TRBD2
J: TRBJ2-1
V: TRBV24-1
size: .

CDR3: CASSFGQTLETQYF
DNA: TGTGCCAGCAGCTTCGGTCAGACTTTAGAGACCCAGTACTTC
D: .
J: TRBJ2-5
V: TRBV11-3
size: .

CDR3: CSVAGGTDTQYF
DNA: TGCAGCGTTGCGGGAGGGACAGATACGCAGTATTTT
D: TRBD2
J: TRBJ2-3
V: TRBV29-1
size: .

CDR3: CASSQDNLVGLQETQYF
DNA: TGCGCCAGCAGCCAAGATAATTTAGTGGGCCTCCAGGAGACCCAGTACTTC
D: .
J: TRBJ2-5
V: TRBV4-3
size: .

CDR3: CASSGVGSNAGELFF
DNA: TGTGCCAGCAGCGGTGTGGGCTCAAACGCCGGGGAGCTGTTTTTT
D: .
J: TRBJ2-2
V: TRBV25-1
size: .

CDR3: CASSRGGDTEAFF
DNA: TGTGCCAGCTCACGAGGGGGGGACACTGAAGCTTTCTTT
D: .
J: TRBJ1-1
V: TRBV18
size: .

CDR3: CASSAGRAGELFF
DNA: TGTGCCAGCAGCGCCGGGAGAGCGGGGGAGCTGTTTTTT
D: .
J: TRBJ2-2
V: TRBV7-2
size: .

CDR3: CASSYSTGSQPQHF
DNA: TGTGCCAGCAGTTACTCGACAGGGAGCCAGCCCCAGCATTTT
D: TRBD1
J: TRBJ1-5
V: TRBV6-5
size: .

CDR3: CASSDETSGSHEQFF
DNA: TGTGCCAGCAGTGACGAGACTAGCGGGAGCCATGAGCAGTTCTTC
D: TRBD2
J: TRBJ2-1
V: TRBV6-4
size: .

CDR3: CASSEVAGNTEAFF
DNA: TGTGCCAGCAGTGAAGTGGCGGGGAACACTGAAGCTTTCTTT
D: .
J: TRBJ1-1
V: TRBV2
size: .

CDR3: CASSLRLPSSGNTIYF
DNA: TGTGCCAGCAGCTTAAGACTGCCGAGCTCTGGAAACACCATATATTTT
D: .
J: TRBJ1-3
V: TRBV7-8
size: .

CDR3: CASSETPRGRPYGYTF
DNA: TGTGCCAGCAGTGAAACCCCCCGGGGGAGACCCTATGGCTACACCTTC
D: .
J: TRBJ1-2
V: TRBV6-1
size: .

CDR3: CASSFGGGTQANYGYTF
DNA: TGTGCCAGCAGTTTTGGGGGAGGGACACAAGCCAACTATGGCTACACCTTC
D: .
J: TRBJ1-2
V: TRBV7-2
size: .

CDR3: CASSSSGTGIAGYTF
DNA: TGTGCCAGCAGCTCTTCCGGGACAGGGATTGCTGGCTACACCTTC
D: TRBD1
J: TRBJ1-2
V: TRBV7-2
size: .

CDR3: CASSAYRAPNEKLFF
DNA: TGTGCCAGCAGCGCCTACAGGGCTCCTAATGAAAAACTGTTTTTT
D: .
J: TRBJ1-4
V: TRBV11-3
size: .

CDR3: CASSFTGGNTEAFF
DNA: TGTGCCAGCAGCTTCACAGGGGGCAACACTGAAGCTTTCTTT
D: TRBD1
J: TRBJ1-1
V: TRBV7-2
size: once

CDR3: CASSQADRWEKLFF
DNA: TGCGCCAGCAGCCAAGCGGACAGGTGGGAAAAACTGTTTTTT
D: TRBD1
J: TRBJ1-4
V: TRBV4-3
size: .

CDR3: CASSQDRGIRNTIYF
DNA: TGCGCCAGCAGCCAAGATCGGGGGATTCGAAACACCATATATTTT
D: .
J: TRBJ1-3
V: TRBV4-3
size: .

CDR3: CASSLAASGRANTGELFF
DNA: TGTGCCAGCAGCTTAGCAGCTAGCGGGAGGGCCAACACCGGGGAGCTGTTTTTT
D: TRBD2
J: TRBJ2-2
V: TRBV7-2
size: .